These 17 T cell receptor beta chains share one sample of origin, sequenced in a study of blood T cell repertoires in COVID-19. This table comes from immunoSEQ multiplex PCR, and its TCRdb copy is limited to in-frame clones, with some not included. The sample has 400,000 to 500,000 clones, approximately 90% seen once. The sequenced sample was peripheral blood. These receptors all stem from a woman in her 30s with active or convalescent COVID-19.

The chain has TRBV27 and TRBJ2-5, with D possibly being TRBD2 (7 bases). The length of the CDR3 is 14 residues. V shed 5 bases and J shed 2 bases, with 12 bases lying between them. Germline loops: CDR1 MNHEY, CDR2 SMNVEV (reference sequence). The CDR3 reads CASSHRGAQETQYF. DNA for the CDR3: TGTGCCAGCAGTCATCGGGGGGCTCAAGAGACCCAGTACTTC.

This clone was counted at least ten times. This rearrangement joins TRBV6-2 or TRBV6-3 to TRBJ2-5, with 13 positions matching TRBD2. This CDR3 has 15 residues. V shed 5 bases and J 5 bases; nucleotides not matched to a gene: 5. Germline V CDR1 and CDR2: MNHEY, SVGEGT. The CDR3: CASSPLAGGRETQYF. CDR3 nucleotides: TGTGCCAGCAGTCCACTAGCGGGAGGGAGGGAGACCCAGTACTTC.

The chain has TRBV30 and TRBJ1-2; TRBD1 agrees at 8 bases. J lost 4 bases, V lost 0 bases, and 4 bases had no gene match. This CDR3 spans 14 amino acids. Germline CDR1 is GTSNPN and CDR2 is SVGIG (reference sequence). CDR3 protein: CAWSVPGQAYGYTF. CDR3 sequence (DNA): TGTGCCTGGAGTGTGCCGGGACAGGCCTATGGCTACACCTTC.

The chain combines TRBV19 with TRBJ1-3; TRBD1 agrees at 9 bases. J was trimmed by 1 base and V by 7 bases; bases with no gene match: 2. The CDR3 extends over 14 amino acids. Germline CDR1 reads LNHDA; CDR2 reads SQIVND (reference sequence). The CDR3 DNA follows: TGTGCCAGTAAGGACAGGGGATCTGGAAACACCATATATTTT. As protein: CASKDRGSGNTIYF.

This chain connects TRBV4-2 to TRBJ1-6; 7 bases are shared with TRBD1. The junction had 15 bases not matched to a gene; V was cut back by 3 bases and J by 1 base. The CDR3 runs 20 residues. Germline values: CDR1 LGHNA, CDR2 YNFKEQ. The CDR3 protein is CASSHSQGGGRGSYNSPLHF. As DNA, the CDR3 is TGTGCCAGCAGCCACTCCCAGGGGGGCGGCAGGGGGTCCTATAATTCACCCCTCCACTTT.

The V gene is TRBV19, the J gene TRBJ2-1, with a tentative D call TRBD2 (5 bases). Germline V gene lookup returns CDR1 LNHDA and CDR2 SQIVND (reference sequence). This CDR3 spans 15 amino acids. Between the trimmed V and J ends, which lost 1 base and 8 bases, there was a span of 15 bases. The CDR3: CASSIGEGSLDEQFF. CDR3 DNA: TGTGCCAGTAGTATAGGGGAAGGGAGCTTGGATGAGCAGTTCTTC.

The chain combines TRBV6-1 with TRBJ1-2; D might be TRBD1 (6 bases). This CDR3 region has 14 residues. Trimming took off 7 bases at V and 1 base at J, with 13 bases between the two ends. Germline CDR1 and CDR2: MNHNS and SASEGT. In DNA form, the CDR3 reads TGTGCCAGCACTGAGGGACATATTAACTATGGCTACACCTTC. Its translation is CASTEGHINYGYTF.

This chain connects TRBV6-5 to TRBJ1-1; TRBD1 agrees at 10 bases. Germline CDR1 MNHEY, CDR2 SVGAGI. CDR3 length equals 15 residues. With 5 bases clipped from V and 5 bases from J, the junction kept 8 bases outside the gene matches. CDR3 residues: CASSHGGTGATEAFF. The DNA for the CDR3 is TGTGCCAGCAGTCACGGTGGGACAGGGGCAACTGAAGCTTTCTTT.

V is TRBV7-9 and J is TRBJ1-1; weak D call: TRBD1 (5 bases). The V gene's germline CDR1 is SEHNR and CDR2 FQNEAQ (reference sequence). V lost 5 bases to trimming and J lost 1 base, with 20 bases between them. The CDR3 consists of 17 residues. The CDR3 region is CASSPSNHGGENTEAFF. In DNA form, the CDR3 reads TGTGCCAGCAGCCCAAGCAATCACGGGGGGGAGAACACTGAAGCTTTCTTT. The full variable domain, with the rest looked up from reference TRBV7-9 and TRBJ1-1, is DTGVSQNPRHKITKRGQNVTFRCDPISEHNRLYWYRQTLGQGPEFLTYFQNEAQLEKSRLLSDRFSAERPKGSFSTLEIQRTEQGDSAMYLCASSPSNHGGENTEAFFGQGTRLTVV.

The chain combines TRBV27 with TRBJ2-6, with a weak D call TRBD1 (6 bases). V dropped 6 bases and J dropped 2 bases, with 14 bases sitting between them. Germline V gene lookup returns CDR1 MNHEY and CDR2 SMNVEV (reference sequence). CDR3 length equals 16 residues. The CDR3 region has the DNA TGTGCCAGCAGGGCCCTCTGGGGGCCTGGGGCCAACGTCCTGACTTTC. Translating it yields CASRALWGPGANVLTF.

V is TRBV24-1 and J is TRBJ2-7, with D hard to call. The CDR3 is 14 amino acids. The germline gives CDR1 KGHDR, CDR2 SFDVKD. V was pared by 4 bases and J by 3 bases, with 12 bases between. The CDR3 bases are TGTGCCACCAGTGACGTTGAGGCTAGCTACGAGCAGTACTTC. As protein: CATSDVEASYEQYF.

The chain's CDR3 is CASSLETGRSTDTQYF. The CDR3 DNA reads as TGTGCCAGCAGCTTAGAGACAGGGCGCAGCACAGATACGCAGTATTTT. The chain links TRBV7-9 to TRBJ2-3; 7 bases agree with TRBD1. The CDR3 is made up of 16 amino acids. Germline lookup yields CDR1 SEHNR and CDR2 FQNEAQ (reference sequence). The V and J ends lost 1 base and 0 bases, in that order; junction bases with no gene match: 4. The complete variable domain, with remaining parts taken from reference TRBV7-9 and TRBJ2-3, reads DTGVSQNPRHKITKRGQNVTFRCDPISEHNRLYWYRQTLGQGPEFLTYFQNEAQLEKSRLLSDRFSAERPKGSFSTLEIQRTEQGDSAMYLCASSLETGRSTDTQYFGPGTRLTVL.

The chain combines TRBV11-2 with TRBJ2-7; the match to TRBD1 covers 10 bases. The CDR3 runs 18 residues. With V trimmed by 1 base and J by 3 bases, 12 bases remained unmatched. Germline CDR1 SGHAT, CDR2 FQNNGV. The DNA of the CDR3 is TGTGCCAGCAGCTTAGGTCTGGTACGGGACAGGGGATACTACGAGCAGTACTTC. It encodes CASSLGLVRDRGYYEQYF.

The chain is built from TRBV6-1 and TRBJ1-1, with TRBD1 as a possible D gene (5 bases). The V and J ends lost 1 base and 10 bases respectively, with 10 bases between them. Germline CDR1 is MNHNS and CDR2 is SASEGT. The CDR3 consists of 12 residues. The CDR3 region has the DNA TGTGCCAGCAGTGAAGAGGCAGGGTCAGCTTTCTTT. The encoded protein is CASSEEAGSAFF.

This chain joins TRBV5-1 and TRBJ2-6, with D perhaps TRBD1 (6 bases). In germline, CDR1 is SGHRS, CDR2 YFSETQ. V was pared by 3 bases and J by 6 bases, with 16 bases between. The CDR3 is 16 residues long. The CDR3 coding sequence is TGCGCCAGCAGCTACGGTCAGGGGTCCGAGGCCAACGTCCTGACTTTC. Translated, it gives CASSYGQGSEANVLTF.

In its sample, this clone was seen once. The CDR3: CASSSQDRPYGYTF. The CDR3 coding sequence is TGTGCCAGCAGCTCCCAGGACAGACCCTATGGCTACACCTTC. The chain combines TRBV7-9 with TRBJ1-2; tentatively, D is TRBD1 (6 bases). CDR3 length: 14 amino acids. Trimming removed 4 bases from V and 4 bases from J, with 13 bases in between. Germline V gene lookup returns CDR1 SEHNR and CDR2 FQNEAQ (reference sequence).

This clone was seen a few times. This sample also contains other DNA sequences that code for the same CDR3. The CDR3 loop reads CASSLTGENQPQHF. In DNA, the CDR3 is TGCGCCAGCAGCCTGACAGGGGAGAATCAGCCCCAGCATTTT. This chain joins TRBV5-1 and TRBJ1-5, with 8 bases identical to TRBD1. This CDR3 region has 14 residues. Germline CDR1 SGHRS, CDR2 YFSETQ. Germline trimming cut 4 bases from V and 4 bases from J; bases unmatched to any gene: 4.